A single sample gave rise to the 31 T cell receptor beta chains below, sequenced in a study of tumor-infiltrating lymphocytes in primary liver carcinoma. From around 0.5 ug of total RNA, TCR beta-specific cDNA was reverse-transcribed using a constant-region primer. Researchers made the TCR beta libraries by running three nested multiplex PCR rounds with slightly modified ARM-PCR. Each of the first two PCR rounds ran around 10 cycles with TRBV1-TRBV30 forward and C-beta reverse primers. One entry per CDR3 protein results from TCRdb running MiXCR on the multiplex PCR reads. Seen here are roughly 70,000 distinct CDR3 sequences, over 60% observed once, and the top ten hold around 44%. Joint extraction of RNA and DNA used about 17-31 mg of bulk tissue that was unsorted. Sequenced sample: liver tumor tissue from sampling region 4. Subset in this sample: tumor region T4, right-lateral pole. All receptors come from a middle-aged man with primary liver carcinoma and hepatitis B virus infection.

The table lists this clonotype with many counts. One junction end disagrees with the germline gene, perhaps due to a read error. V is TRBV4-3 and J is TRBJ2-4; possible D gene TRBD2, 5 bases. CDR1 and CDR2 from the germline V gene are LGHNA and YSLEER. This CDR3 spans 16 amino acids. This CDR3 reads CASSQDGSLAKNIQHF. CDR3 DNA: TGCGCCAGCAGCCAAGATGGCAGCCTAGCCAAAAACATTCAGCACTTC.

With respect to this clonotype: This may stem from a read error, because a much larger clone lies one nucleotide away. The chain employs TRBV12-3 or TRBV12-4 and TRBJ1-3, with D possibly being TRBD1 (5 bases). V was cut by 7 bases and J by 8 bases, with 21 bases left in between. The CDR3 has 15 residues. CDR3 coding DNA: TGTGCCAGCATTCGTGCAGCGGGGGGGAGGCACACCATATATTTT. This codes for CASIRAAGGRHTIYF.

The CDR3 loop is CASSPHRGLWNQPQHF. The CDR3 DNA sequence: TGTGCCAGCAGTCCCCACAGGGGTCTGTGGAATCAGCCCCAGCATTTT. This sequence joins TRBV6-2 or TRBV6-3 and TRBJ1-5; 7 bases agree with TRBD1. The CDR3 consists of 16 residues. The V segment lost 5 bases and the J segment 4 bases; nucleotides outside the gene matches: 11. Germline assignment: CDR1 MNHEY and CDR2 SVGEGT.

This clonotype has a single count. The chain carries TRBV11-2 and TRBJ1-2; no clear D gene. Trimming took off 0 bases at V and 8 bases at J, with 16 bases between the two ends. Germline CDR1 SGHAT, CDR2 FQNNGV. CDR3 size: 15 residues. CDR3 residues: CASSLDGTPLGGYTF. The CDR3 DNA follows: TGTGCCAGCAGCTTAGATGGAACACCCCTAGGAGGCTACACCTTC.

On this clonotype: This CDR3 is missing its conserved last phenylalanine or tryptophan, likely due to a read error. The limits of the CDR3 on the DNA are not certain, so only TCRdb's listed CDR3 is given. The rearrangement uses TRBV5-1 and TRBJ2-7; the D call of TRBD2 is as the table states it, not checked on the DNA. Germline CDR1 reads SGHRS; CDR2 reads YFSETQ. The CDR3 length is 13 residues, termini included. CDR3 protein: CASSLGLIYERYL.

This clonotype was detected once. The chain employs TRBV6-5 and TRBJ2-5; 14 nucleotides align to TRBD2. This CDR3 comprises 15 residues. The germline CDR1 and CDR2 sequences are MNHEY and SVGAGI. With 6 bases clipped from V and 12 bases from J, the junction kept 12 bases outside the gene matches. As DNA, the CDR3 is TGTGCCAGCAGCGCGGGACTAGCGGGAGCAGAGAACGAGTACTTC. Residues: CASSAGLAGAENEYF.

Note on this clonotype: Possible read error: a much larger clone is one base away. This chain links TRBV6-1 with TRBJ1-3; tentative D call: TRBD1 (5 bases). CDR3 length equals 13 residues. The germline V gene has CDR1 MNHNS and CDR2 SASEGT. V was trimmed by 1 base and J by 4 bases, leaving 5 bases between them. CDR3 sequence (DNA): TGTGCCAGCAGTGAAGAGGGGGGAAACACCATATATTTT. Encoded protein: CASSEEGGNTIYF.

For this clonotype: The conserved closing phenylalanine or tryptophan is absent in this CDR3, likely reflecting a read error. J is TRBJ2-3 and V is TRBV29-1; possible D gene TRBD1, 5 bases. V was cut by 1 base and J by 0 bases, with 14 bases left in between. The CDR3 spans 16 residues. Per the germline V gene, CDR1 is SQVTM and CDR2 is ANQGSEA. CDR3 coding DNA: TGCAGCGTTGAAGGGACACGAGATTCTAGCACAGATACGCAGTATTAT. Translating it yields CSVEGTRDSSTDTQYY.

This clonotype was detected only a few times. The CDR3 loop reads CASSLSGRVGNEQFF. The CDR3 nucleotides are TGTGCCAGCAGTTTATCGGGCCGGGTGGGGAATGAGCAGTTCTTC. J is TRBJ2-1 and V is TRBV28; D is uncertain. Trimming stripped 1 base from V and 7 bases from J, with 14 bases between. CDR1 is MDHEN, CDR2 SYDVKM, per germline. The CDR3 totals 15 residues.

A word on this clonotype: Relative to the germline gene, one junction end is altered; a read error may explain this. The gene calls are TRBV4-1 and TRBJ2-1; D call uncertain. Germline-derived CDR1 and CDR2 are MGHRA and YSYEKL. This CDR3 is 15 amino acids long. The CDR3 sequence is CVSSPLGNNNNELFF. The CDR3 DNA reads TGTGTCAGCAGCCCGCTCGGTAACAACAACAATGAGCTGTTCTTC.

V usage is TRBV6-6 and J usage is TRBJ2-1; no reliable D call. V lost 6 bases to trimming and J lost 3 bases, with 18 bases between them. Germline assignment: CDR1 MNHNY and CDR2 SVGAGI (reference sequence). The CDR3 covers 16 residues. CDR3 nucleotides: TGTGCCAGCAGGCCCTACATAGAATCAAGCTACAATGAGCAGTTCTTC. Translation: CASRPYIESSYNEQFF.

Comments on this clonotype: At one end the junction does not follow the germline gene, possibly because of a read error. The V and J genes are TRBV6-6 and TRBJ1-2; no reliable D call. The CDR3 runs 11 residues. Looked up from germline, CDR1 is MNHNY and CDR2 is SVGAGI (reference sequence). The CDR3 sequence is CASTGNYDYAF. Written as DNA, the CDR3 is TGTGCCAGCACGGGGAACTATGACTACGCCTTC.

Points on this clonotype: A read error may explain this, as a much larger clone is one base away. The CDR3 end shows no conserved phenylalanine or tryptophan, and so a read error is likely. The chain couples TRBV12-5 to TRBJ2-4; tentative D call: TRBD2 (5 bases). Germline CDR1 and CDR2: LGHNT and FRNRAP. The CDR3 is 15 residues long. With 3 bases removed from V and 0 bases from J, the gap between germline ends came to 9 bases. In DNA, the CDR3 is TGTGCTAGTGGTTTAAGAGGGTTAGCCAAAAACATTCAGTACTAC. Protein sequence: CASGLRGLAKNIQYY.

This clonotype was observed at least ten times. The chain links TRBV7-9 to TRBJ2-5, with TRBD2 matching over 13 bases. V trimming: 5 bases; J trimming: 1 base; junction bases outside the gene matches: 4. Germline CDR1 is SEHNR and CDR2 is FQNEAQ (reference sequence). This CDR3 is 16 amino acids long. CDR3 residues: CASSPGLAGVQETQYF. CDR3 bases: TGTGCCAGCAGCCCAGGACTAGCGGGAGTCCAAGAGACCCAGTACTTC.

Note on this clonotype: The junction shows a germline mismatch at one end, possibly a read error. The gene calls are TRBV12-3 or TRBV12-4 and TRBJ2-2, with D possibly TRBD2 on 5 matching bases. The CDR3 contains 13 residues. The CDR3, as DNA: TGTGCCAGCAGTTCAGACTTTACCGGGGTGCTGTTTTTT. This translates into CASSSDFTGVLFF.

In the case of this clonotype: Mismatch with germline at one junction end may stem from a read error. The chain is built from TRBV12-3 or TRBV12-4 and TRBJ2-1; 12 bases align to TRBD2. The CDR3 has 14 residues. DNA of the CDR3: TGTGCCAGCAAGGGACTAGCGGGCTACGATGAGCAGTTCTTC. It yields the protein CASKGLAGYDEQFF.

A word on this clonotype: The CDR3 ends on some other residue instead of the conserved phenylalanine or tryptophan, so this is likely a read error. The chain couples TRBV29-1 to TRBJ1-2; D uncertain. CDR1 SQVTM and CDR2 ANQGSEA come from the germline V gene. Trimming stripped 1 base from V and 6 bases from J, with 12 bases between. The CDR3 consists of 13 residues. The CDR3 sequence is CSVEGGPIHGYTL. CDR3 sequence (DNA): TGCAGCGTTGAAGGGGGTCCAATACATGGCTACACCTTA.

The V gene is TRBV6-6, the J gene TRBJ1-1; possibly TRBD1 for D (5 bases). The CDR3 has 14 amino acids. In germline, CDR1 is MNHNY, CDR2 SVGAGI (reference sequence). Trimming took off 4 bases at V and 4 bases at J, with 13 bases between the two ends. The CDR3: CASSSRGRGTEAFF. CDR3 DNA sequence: TGTGCCAGCAGTTCACGGGGGAGGGGCACTGAAGCTTTCTTT.

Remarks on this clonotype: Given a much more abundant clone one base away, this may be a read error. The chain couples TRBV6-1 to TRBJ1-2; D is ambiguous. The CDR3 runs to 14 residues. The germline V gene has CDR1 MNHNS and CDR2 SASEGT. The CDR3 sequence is CANSEIRDNYGYTF. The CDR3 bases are TGTGCCAACAGTGAAATTCGGGATAACTATGGCTACACCTTC.

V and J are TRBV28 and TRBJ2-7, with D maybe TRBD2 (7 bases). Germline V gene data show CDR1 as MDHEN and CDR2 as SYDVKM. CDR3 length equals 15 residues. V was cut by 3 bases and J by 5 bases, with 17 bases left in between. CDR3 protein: CASSLGGHVPNEQYV. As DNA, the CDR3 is TGTGCCAGCAGTTTGGGGGGGCATGTTCCCAACGAGCAGTACGTC.

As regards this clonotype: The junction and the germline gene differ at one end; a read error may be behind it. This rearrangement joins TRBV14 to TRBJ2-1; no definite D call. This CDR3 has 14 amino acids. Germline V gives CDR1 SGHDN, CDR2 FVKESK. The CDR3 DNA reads TGTGTCAGCAGCCAAGATTGGGTGTACAATGAGCACTTCTTC. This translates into CVSSQDWVYNEHFF.

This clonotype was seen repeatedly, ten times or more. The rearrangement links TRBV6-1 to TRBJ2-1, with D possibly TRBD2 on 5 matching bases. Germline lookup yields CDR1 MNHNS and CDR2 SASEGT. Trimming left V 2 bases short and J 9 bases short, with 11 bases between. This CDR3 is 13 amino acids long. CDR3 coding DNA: TGTGCCAGCAGTGAATCACTAGGGTTTGAGCAGTTCTTC. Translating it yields CASSESLGFEQFF.

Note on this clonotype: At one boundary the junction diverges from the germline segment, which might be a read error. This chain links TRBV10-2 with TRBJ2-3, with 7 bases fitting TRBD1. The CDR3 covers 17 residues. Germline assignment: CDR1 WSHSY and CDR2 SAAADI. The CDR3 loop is CASSELGAEGGPDTLYF. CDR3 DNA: TGCGCCAGCAGTGAGTTAGGCGCGGAAGGGGGCCCAGATACGCTGTATTTT.

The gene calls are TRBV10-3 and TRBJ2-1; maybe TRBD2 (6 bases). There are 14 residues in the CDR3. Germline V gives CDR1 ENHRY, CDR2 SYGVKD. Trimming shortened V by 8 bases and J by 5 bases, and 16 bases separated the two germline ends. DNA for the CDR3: TGTGCCATCTGTTTACCGGGAGTGAACAATGAGCAGTTCTTC. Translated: CAICLPGVNNEQFF.

CDR3 in DNA: TGTGCCAGCAACTTAACAGTCAGATCTAGCACAGATACGCAGTATTTT. Its translation is CASNLTVRSSTDTQYF. V gene TRBV5-5 combines with J gene TRBJ2-3; D gene unclear. In germline, CDR1 is SGHKS, CDR2 YYEKEE (reference sequence). The CDR3 loop spans 16 amino acids. V dropped 6 bases and J dropped 0 bases, with 17 bases sitting between them.

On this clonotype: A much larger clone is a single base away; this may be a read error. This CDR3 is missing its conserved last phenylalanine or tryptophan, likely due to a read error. CDR3 nucleotides: TGTGCCAGCAGTTCCGGACAGGGGACTGAGACCCAGTACTCC. Translating gives CASSSGQGTETQYS. This chain uses TRBV10-3 with TRBJ2-5, with TRBD1 identical over 9 bases. Looked up from germline, CDR1 is ENHRY and CDR2 is SYGVKD. This CDR3 has 14 amino acids.

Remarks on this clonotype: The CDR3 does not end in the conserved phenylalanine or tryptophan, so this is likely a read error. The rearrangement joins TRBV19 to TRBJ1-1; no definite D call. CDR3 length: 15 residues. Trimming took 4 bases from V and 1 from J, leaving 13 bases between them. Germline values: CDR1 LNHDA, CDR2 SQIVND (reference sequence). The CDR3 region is CASSKKGRGNTEAFV. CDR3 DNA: TGTGCCAGTAGTAAGAAGGGAAGAGGGAACACTGAAGCTTTCGTT.

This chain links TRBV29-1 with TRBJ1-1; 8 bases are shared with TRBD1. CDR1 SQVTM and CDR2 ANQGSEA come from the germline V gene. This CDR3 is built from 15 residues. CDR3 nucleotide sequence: TGCAGAGGGGGACAGGAAGGCTATCATAACACTGAAGCTTTCTTT. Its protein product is CRGGQEGYHNTEAFF.

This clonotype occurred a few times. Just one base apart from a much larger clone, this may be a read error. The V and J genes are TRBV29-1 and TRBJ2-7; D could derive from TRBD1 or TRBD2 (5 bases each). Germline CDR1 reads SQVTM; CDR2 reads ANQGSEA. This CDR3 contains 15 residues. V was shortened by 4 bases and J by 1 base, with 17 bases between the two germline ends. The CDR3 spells CSVASGWGMSYEQYF. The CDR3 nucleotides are TGCAGCGTTGCGAGTGGATGGGGGATGTCCTACGAGCAGTACTTC.

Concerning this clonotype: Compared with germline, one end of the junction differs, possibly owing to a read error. This CDR3 is CAISYGQEVRYTF. The CDR3 DNA follows: TGTGCCATCAGTTACGGACAGGAAGTACGCTACACCTTC. The chain links TRBV6-5 to TRBJ1-2; 7 bases fit TRBD1. There are 13 residues in the CDR3. Germline loops: CDR1 MNHEY, CDR2 SVGAGI.

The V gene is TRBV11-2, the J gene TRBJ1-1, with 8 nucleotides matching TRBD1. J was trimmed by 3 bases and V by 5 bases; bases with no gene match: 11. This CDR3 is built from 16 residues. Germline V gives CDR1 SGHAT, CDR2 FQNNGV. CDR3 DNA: TGTGCCAGCAGCCGAGGTAAGACAGGGGTCTACACTGAAGCTTTCTTT. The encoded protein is CASSRGKTGVYTEAFF.